This T cell receptor (beta chain) is drawn from a study of response to subunit inactivated influenza vaccine. CDR1 is SQVTM and CDR2 is ANQGSEA in the germline V gene. The CDR3 loop spans 13 amino acids. Deletions cut 2 bases from V and 2 bases from J, with 9 bases between. This clonotype turned up a few times. Using its own MiXCR run on the RT-PCR reads, TCRdb lists one record per CDR3 protein. The sample shows roughly 550,000 distinct CDR3 sequences, under 30% of them seen only once. These data also formed part of another study, on T cells expressing NK-cell markers. Turning to that study: Libraries used 5'RACE template switching adding universal primer site and UMIs.

The sequence derives from a middle-aged man who received an inactivated influenza vaccine. V usage is TRBV29-1 and J usage is TRBJ2-5; maybe TRBD1 (6 bases). The starting material was CD4+ T cells sorted from PBMCs, obtained roughly 12 days after vaccination. The CDR3 bases are TGCAGCGTTGAACTGGACAGTCAAGAGACCCAGTACTTC. Protein product: CSVELDSQETQYF. Full variable domain (outside the CDR3, taken from reference TRBV29-1 and TRBJ2-5): SAVISQKPSRDICQRGTSLTIQCQVDSQVTMMFWYRQQPGQSLTLIATANQGSEATYESGFVIDKFPISRPNLTFSTLTVSNMSPEDSSIYLCSVELDSQETQYFGPGTRLLVL.